The 4 T cell receptor beta chains listed next were all sequenced from one sample in a study of T cell responses to AZD1222 COVID-19 vaccine. The protocol was immunoSEQ multiplex PCR, while the TCRdb copy is restricted to in-frame clones and leaves out a portion. The sample yields about 55,000 clones, 89% seen once. This specimen was peripheral blood, taken on day 0 of AZD1222 vaccination. Receptor source: an adult in good health.

V gene TRBV19 combines with J gene TRBJ2-1; D perhaps matches TRBD2 (6 bases). There are 13 residues in the CDR3. Germline assignment: CDR1 LNHDA and CDR2 SQIVND (reference sequence). Trimming removed 6 bases from V and 4 bases from J, with 10 bases in between. The CDR3 sequence: CASSRLVYNEQFF. The CDR3 DNA is TGTGCCAGTAGCCGACTAGTTTACAATGAGCAGTTCTTC.

The chain has TRBV10-3 and TRBJ1-1; D unclear. The V end was cut by 2 bases, the J end by 2 bases, with 9 bases between. CDR1 and CDR2 from the germline V gene are ENHRY and SYGVKD. This CDR3 is built from 14 residues. The CDR3 region is CAISEPNRNTEAFF. The DNA for the CDR3 is TGTGCCATCAGTGAGCCCAATCGTAACACTGAAGCTTTCTTT.

The chain couples TRBV14 to TRBJ1-6, with a tentative D call TRBD1 (6 bases). The CDR3 length is 18 residues. Germline V lookup: CDR1 SGHDN, CDR2 FVKESK. V lost 4 bases and J lost 7, with 23 bases in between. The CDR3 region has the DNA TGTGCCAGCAGCCTAAGGACCCCAGGGGCCACCACCAATTCACCCCTCCACTTT. Translation: CASSLRTPGATTNSPLHF.

This sequence joins TRBV13 and TRBJ1-5, with D uncertain. Germline CDR1 is PRHDT and CDR2 is FYEKMQ (reference sequence). V dropped 0 bases and J dropped 6 bases, with 3 bases sitting between them. The CDR3 loop spans 12 amino acids. CDR3 DNA sequence: TGTGCCAGCAGCTTAGGGGGTCAGCCCCAGCATTTT. The encoded protein is CASSLGGQPQHF. Drawing the rest from reference TRBV13 and TRBJ1-5, the complete variable domain is AAGVIQSPRHLIKEKRETATLKCYPIPRHDTVYWYQQGPGQDPQFLISFYEKMQSDKGSIPDRFSAQQFSDYHSELNMSSLELGDSALYFCASSLGGQPQHFGDGTRLSIL.